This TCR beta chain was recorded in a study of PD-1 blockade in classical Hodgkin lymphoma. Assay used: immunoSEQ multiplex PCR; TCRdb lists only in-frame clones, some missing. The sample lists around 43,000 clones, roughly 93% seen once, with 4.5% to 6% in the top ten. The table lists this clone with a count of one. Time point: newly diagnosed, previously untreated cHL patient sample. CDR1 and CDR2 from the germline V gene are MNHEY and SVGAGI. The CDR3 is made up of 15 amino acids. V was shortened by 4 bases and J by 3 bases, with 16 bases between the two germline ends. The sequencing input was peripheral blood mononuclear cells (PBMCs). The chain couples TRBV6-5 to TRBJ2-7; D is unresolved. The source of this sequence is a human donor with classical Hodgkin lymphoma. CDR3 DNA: TGTGCCAGCAGTTCCCAGTCCAACGGAAACTACGAGCAGTACGTC. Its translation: CASSSQSNGNYEQYV.